The 20 T cell receptor beta chains given below trace back to one sample, sequenced in a study of cytomegalovirus exposure and HLA in healthy donors. It was with 60 Vbeta and 13 Jbeta primers that the PCR ran. Sequenced by immunoSEQ multiplex PCR; TCRdb stores in-frame clones only, minus some. In the table there are about 110,000 clones, roughly 80% of which are singletons. The sequenced sample was PBMCs. The receptors stem from a man aged 35-49 years in good health and CMV-seronegative.

This clone was detected only once. The chain uses TRBV5-6 and TRBJ2-2, with 9 positions matching TRBD2. In germline, CDR1 is SGHDT, CDR2 YYEEEE. This CDR3 has 15 amino acids. V shed 4 bases and J 5 bases; nucleotides not matched to a gene: 6. CDR3 protein: CASSNSGGRTGELFF. CDR3 bases: TGTGCCAGCAGCAATAGCGGGGGTCGAACCGGGGAGCTGTTTTTT.

The chain couples TRBV5-1 to TRBJ1-2, with no clear D. The length of the CDR3 is 15 residues. V shed 5 bases and J shed 0 bases, with 14 bases lying between them. Per germline, CDR1 SGHRS and CDR2 YFSETQ. CDR3 sequence reads: CASREGGTANYGYTF. In DNA form, the CDR3 reads TGCGCCAGCAGGGAGGGAGGAACGGCTAACTATGGCTACACCTTC.

The gene calls are TRBV4-2 and TRBJ2-7, with D perhaps TRBD1 (5 bases). This CDR3 spans 13 amino acids. The germline CDR1 and CDR2 sequences are LGHNA and YNFKEQ. Trimming took 6 bases from V and 4 from J, leaving 13 bases between them. The CDR3: CASRGASSYEQYF. CDR3 sequence (DNA): TGTGCCAGCAGAGGGGCCTCTTCTTACGAGCAGTACTTC.

The chain combines TRBV4-2 with TRBJ2-7; 7 nucleotides align to TRBD2. The CDR3 runs to 14 residues. V shed 4 bases, J shed 7 bases, and the junction held 10 bases outside the gene matches. Germline V lookup: CDR1 LGHNA, CDR2 YNFKEQ. The CDR3 DNA reads TGTGCCAGCAGCCCCCAGACTAGCTTAGCGGAGCAGTACTTC. Translating gives CASSPQTSLAEQYF.

This clone was seen a single time. The rearrangement uses TRBV15 and TRBJ1-4; TRBD1 matches 7 bases. Germline assignment: CDR1 LNHNV and CDR2 YYDKDF (reference sequence). The CDR3 is 18 amino acids. With 0 bases clipped from V and 4 bases from J, the junction kept 11 bases outside the gene matches. CDR3 region: CATSRDHRGRRGNEKLFF. CDR3 DNA sequence: TGTGCCACCAGCAGAGATCACAGGGGTAGAAGGGGTAATGAAAAACTGTTTTTT. Variable domain in full (rest from reference TRBV15 and TRBJ1-4): DAMVIQNPRYQVTQFGKPVTLSCSQTLNHNVMYWYQQKSSQAPKLLFHYYDKDFNNEADTPDNFQSRRPNTSFCFLDIRSPGLGDTAMYLCATSRDHRGRRGNEKLFFGSGTQLSVL.

This chain connects TRBV2 to TRBJ1-2; the match to TRBD1 covers 7 bases. Germline V lookup: CDR1 SNHLY, CDR2 FYNNEI. This CDR3 spans 14 amino acids. J gave up 4 bases and V 1 base, and 3 bases lay outside the gene matches. CDR3 sequence (DNA): TGTGCCAGCAGTGAAGTCGGACAGGCCTATGGCTACACCTTC. Protein: CASSEVGQAYGYTF.

This rearrangement joins TRBV2 to TRBJ2-2, with D unclear. Trimming removed 11 bases at V and 4 bases at J, with 11 bases between. There are 12 residues in the CDR3. Germline V gives CDR1 SNHLY, CDR2 FYNNEI. CDR3 loop: CAAHRGTGELFF. The CDR3 region has the DNA TGTGCCGCCCACCGAGGCACCGGGGAGCTGTTTTTT.

The rearrangement links TRBV19 to TRBJ2-2; D gene uncertain. The CDR3 has 14 residues. The germline gives CDR1 LNHDA, CDR2 SQIVND (reference sequence). V shed 3 bases and J shed 0 bases, with 5 bases lying between them. The CDR3 nucleotides are TGTGCCAGTAGTATGTCCGCGAACACCGGGGAGCTGTTTTTT. Amino acid sequence: CASSMSANTGELFF.

This chain links TRBV7-8 with TRBJ2-7; tentatively, D is TRBD2 (5 bases). Germline loops: CDR1 SGHVS, CDR2 FQNEAQ. The CDR3 sequence is 14 residues long. Trimming took off 4 bases at V and 3 bases at J, with 13 bases between the two ends. The CDR3 DNA follows: TGTGCCAGCAGCTCGGGCGAGGGTCACTACGAGCAGTACTTC. Amino acid sequence: CASSSGEGHYEQYF.

The V and J genes are TRBV5-8 and TRBJ1-6; the D gene is possibly TRBD1 (5 bases). V was shortened by 0 bases and J by 11 bases, with 6 bases between the two germline ends. Germline V gene data show CDR1 as SGHTS and CDR2 as YDEGEE. The CDR3 is made up of 12 amino acids. The CDR3 sequence is CASSLGQPPLHF. For the CDR3, the DNA is TGTGCCAGCAGCTTGGGACAGCCACCCCTCCACTTT. The variable domain in full, completed from reference TRBV5-8 and TRBJ1-6, reads EAGVTQSPTHLIKTRGQQATLRCSPISGHTSVYWYQQALGLGLQFLLWYDEGEERNRGNFPPRFSGRQFPNYSSELNVNALELEDSALYLCASSLGQPPLHFGNGTRLTVT.

This clone has only one observation. This sequence joins TRBV19 and TRBJ2-7; 8 bases are shared with TRBD1. Losses at the gene ends were 3 bases for V and 5 bases for J; bases not matched to a gene: 3. Germline V lookup: CDR1 LNHDA, CDR2 SQIVND (reference sequence). There are 13 residues in the CDR3. In DNA, the CDR3 is TGTGCCAGTAGTATCCGGACAGGGAACGAGCAGTACTTC. Its protein product is CASSIRTGNEQYF.

In this sample, this clone turned up once. This chain uses TRBV5-4 with TRBJ1-6, with D maybe TRBD1 (6 bases). Germline V gene lookup returns CDR1 SGHNT and CDR2 YYREEE (reference sequence). This CDR3 contains 15 residues. The V and J ends lost 5 bases and 8 bases respectively, with 17 bases between them. CDR3 loop: CASRDNRDAYSPLHF. CDR3 nucleotides: TGTGCCAGCAGGGACAACAGGGATGCCTATTCACCCCTCCACTTT. Looking up the rest from reference TRBV5-4 and TRBJ1-6 gives the full variable domain: ETGVTQSPTHLIKTRGQQVTLRCSSQSGHNTVSWYQQALGQGPQFIFQYYREEENGRGNFPPRFSGLQFPNYSSELNVNALELDDSALYLCASRDNRDAYSPLHFGNGTRLTVT.

The rearrangement uses TRBV5-5 and TRBJ1-1; perhaps TRBD1 as D (6 bases). Trimming took off 2 bases at V and 2 bases at J, with 10 bases between the two ends. The CDR3 has 14 residues. The germline V gene has CDR1 SGHKS and CDR2 YYEKEE (reference sequence). In DNA, the CDR3 is TGTGCCAGCAGCTTAGGACAGAAAAACACTGAAGCTTTCTTT. It encodes CASSLGQKNTEAFF.

This chain links TRBV20-1 with TRBJ2-5, with D maybe TRBD2 (6 bases). This CDR3 spans 11 amino acids. Germline V gene data show CDR1 as DFQATT and CDR2 as SNEGSKA (reference sequence). Trimming shortened V by 7 bases and J by 4 bases, and 10 bases separated the two germline ends. The CDR3 protein is CSVRGGETQYF. The CDR3 DNA follows: TGCAGTGTCCGGGGAGGAGAGACCCAGTACTTC.

This clone was counted once. V usage is TRBV27 and J usage is TRBJ2-5; the D gene is possibly TRBD2 (5 bases). The J call may be wrong; the DNA end is better matched by TRBJ2-7. This CDR3 comprises 13 residues. Germline CDR1 is MNHEY and CDR2 is SMNVEV (reference sequence). The CDR3 protein is CASSLNGEYEQYF. The CDR3 DNA reads TGTGCCAGCAGTTTAAATGGGGAGTACGAGCAGTACTTC.

The gene calls are TRBV6-5 and TRBJ1-5; TRBD1 might be the D (5 bases). Trimming left V 4 bases short and J 4 bases short, with 8 bases between. CDR1 and CDR2 (germline): MNHEY, SVGAGI. The CDR3 runs to 13 residues. CDR3 bases: TGTGCCAGCAGTTTTCAGGGTAATCAGCCCCAGCATTTT. Encoded protein: CASSFQGNQPQHF.

In nucleotides, the CDR3 is TGTGCCAGCAGCTTTGGCAGGGATGGGGGCTACACCTTC. This encodes CASSFGRDGGYTF. This sequence joins TRBV5-4 and TRBJ1-2; a possible D gene is TRBD1 (5 bases). The V gene's germline CDR1 is SGHNT and CDR2 YYREEE (reference sequence). V lost 2 bases, J lost 8 bases, and 13 bases lay in between. This CDR3 spans 13 amino acids. The variable domain in full, with the rest retrieved from reference TRBV5-4 and TRBJ1-2, is ETGVTQSPTHLIKTRGQQVTLRCSSQSGHNTVSWYQQALGQGPQFIFQYYREEENGRGNFPPRFSGLQFPNYSSELNVNALELDDSALYLCASSFGRDGGYTFGSGTRLTVV.

The J gene is TRBJ2-5, the V gene TRBV5-4; 16 bases are shared with TRBD2. CDR3 length: 18 amino acids. Per the germline V gene, CDR1 is SGHNT and CDR2 is YYREEE (reference sequence). V was clipped by 4 bases and J by 3 bases; unmatched bases: 9. The CDR3 sequence: CASSQDPGLAGGKETQYF. The CDR3 DNA follows: TGTGCCAGCAGCCAAGATCCGGGACTAGCGGGGGGGAAAGAGACCCAGTACTTC. Variable domain in full (rest from reference TRBV5-4 and TRBJ2-5): ETGVTQSPTHLIKTRGQQVTLRCSSQSGHNTVSWYQQALGQGPQFIFQYYREEENGRGNFPPRFSGLQFPNYSSELNVNALELDDSALYLCASSQDPGLAGGKETQYFGPGTRLLVL.

J is TRBJ2-3 and V is TRBV7-9, with D tentatively TRBD2 (6 bases). The CDR3 spans 14 residues. Trimming cost V 8 bases and J 2 bases, with 14 bases left between them. CDR1 and CDR2 (germline): SEHNR, FQNEAQ (reference sequence). The CDR3 is CASQRTINTDTQYF. Here the CDR3 DNA reads TGTGCCAGCCAGAGGACTATAAACACAGATACGCAGTATTTT.

The genes are TRBV6-1 and TRBJ1-6; D uncertain. CDR1 is MNHNS, CDR2 SASEGT, per germline. Trimming pared 1 base from V and 2 bases from J, leaving 12 bases between. The CDR3 sequence is 17 residues long. The CDR3 sequence is CASSEVPSGTYNSPLHF. The CDR3 bases are TGTGCCAGCAGTGAAGTTCCCTCGGGAACCTATAATTCACCCCTCCACTTT.